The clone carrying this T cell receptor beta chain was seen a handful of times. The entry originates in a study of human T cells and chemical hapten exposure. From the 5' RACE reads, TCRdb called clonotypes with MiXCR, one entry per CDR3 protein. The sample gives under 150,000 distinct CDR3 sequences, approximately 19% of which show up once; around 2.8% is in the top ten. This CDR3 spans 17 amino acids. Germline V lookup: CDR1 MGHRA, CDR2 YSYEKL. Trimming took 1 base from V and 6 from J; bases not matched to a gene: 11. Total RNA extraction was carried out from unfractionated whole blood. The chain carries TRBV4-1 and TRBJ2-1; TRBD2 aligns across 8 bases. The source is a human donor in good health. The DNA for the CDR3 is TGCGCCAGCAGCCAAGGGGGCGGGAGGAGGGTCTTCAATGAGCAGTTCTTC. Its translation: CASSQGGGRRVFNEQFF.